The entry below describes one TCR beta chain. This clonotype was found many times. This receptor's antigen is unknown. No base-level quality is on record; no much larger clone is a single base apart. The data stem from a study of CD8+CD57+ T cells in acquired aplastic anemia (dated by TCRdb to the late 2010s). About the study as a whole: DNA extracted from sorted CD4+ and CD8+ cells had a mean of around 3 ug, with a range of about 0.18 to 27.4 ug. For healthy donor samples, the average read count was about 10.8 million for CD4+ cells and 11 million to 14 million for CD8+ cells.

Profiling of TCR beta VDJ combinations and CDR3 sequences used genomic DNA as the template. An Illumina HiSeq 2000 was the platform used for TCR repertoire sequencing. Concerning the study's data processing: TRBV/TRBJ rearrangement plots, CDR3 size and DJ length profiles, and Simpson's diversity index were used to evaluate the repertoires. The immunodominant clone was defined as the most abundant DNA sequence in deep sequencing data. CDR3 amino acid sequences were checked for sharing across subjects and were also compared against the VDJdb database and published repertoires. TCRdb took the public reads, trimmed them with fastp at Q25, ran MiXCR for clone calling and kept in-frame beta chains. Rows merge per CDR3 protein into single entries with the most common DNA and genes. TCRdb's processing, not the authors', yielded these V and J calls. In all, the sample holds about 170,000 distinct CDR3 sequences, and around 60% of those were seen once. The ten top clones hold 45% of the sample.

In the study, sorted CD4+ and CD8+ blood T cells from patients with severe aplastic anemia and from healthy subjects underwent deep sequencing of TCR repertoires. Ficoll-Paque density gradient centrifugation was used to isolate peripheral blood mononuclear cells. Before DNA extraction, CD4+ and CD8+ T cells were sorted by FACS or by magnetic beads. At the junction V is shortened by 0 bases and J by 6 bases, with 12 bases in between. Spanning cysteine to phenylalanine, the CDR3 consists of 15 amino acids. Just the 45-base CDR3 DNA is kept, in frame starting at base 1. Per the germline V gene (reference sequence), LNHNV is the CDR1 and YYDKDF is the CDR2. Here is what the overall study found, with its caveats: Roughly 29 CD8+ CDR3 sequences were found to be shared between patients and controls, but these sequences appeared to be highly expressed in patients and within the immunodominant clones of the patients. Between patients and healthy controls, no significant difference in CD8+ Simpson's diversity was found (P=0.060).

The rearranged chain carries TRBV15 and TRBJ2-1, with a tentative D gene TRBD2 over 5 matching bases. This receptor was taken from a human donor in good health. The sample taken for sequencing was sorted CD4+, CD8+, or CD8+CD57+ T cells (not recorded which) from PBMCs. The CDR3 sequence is CATSRERGSGNEQFF. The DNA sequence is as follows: TGTGCCACCAGCAGAGAGCGAGGGTCTGGCAATGAGCAGTTCTTC.